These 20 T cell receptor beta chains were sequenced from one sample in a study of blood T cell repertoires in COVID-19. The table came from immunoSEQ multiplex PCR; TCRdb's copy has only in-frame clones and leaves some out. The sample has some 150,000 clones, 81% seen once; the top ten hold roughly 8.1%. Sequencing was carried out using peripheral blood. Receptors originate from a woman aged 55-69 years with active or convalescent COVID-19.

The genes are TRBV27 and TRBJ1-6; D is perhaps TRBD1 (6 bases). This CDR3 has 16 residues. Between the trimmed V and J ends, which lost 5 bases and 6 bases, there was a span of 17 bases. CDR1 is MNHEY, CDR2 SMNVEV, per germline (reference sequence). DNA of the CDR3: TGTGCCAGCAGTGCCCCCACAGGGAGTGGTAATTCACCCCTCCACTTT. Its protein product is CASSAPTGSGNSPLHF.

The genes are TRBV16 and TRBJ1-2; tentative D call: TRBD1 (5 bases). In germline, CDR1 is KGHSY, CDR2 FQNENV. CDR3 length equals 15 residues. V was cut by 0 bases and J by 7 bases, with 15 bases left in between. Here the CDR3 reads CASSQSQGLVGGYTF. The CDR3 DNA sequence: TGTGCCAGCAGCCAATCTCAGGGCCTGGTTGGTGGCTACACCTTC.

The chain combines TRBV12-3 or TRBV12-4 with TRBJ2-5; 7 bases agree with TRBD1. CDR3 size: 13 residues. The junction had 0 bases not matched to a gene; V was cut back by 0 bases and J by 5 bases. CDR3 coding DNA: TGTGCCAGCAGTTTAGCCAGGGGGGAGACCCAGTACTTC. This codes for CASSLARGETQYF.

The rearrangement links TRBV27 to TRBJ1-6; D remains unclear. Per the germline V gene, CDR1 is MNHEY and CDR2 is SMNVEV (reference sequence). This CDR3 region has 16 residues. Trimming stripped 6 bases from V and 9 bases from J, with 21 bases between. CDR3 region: CASRGLDAGRGSPLHF. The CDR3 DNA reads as TGTGCCAGCAGGGGTCTAGACGCCGGTCGGGGTTCACCCCTCCACTTT.

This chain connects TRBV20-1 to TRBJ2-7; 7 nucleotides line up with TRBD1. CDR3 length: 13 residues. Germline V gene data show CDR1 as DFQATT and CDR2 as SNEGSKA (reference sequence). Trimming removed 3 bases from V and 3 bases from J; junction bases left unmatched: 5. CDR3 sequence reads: CSASGDSYYEQYF. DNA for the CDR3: TGCAGTGCTAGTGGGGACAGTTACTACGAGCAGTACTTC.

The CDR3 sequence: CASSEALPGAGYGYTF. The CDR3, as DNA: TGTGCCAGCAGTGAAGCGCTCCCAGGGGCTGGTTATGGCTACACCTTC. The chain has TRBV6-1 and TRBJ1-2, with D possibly matching TRBD1 (6 bases). V gave up 0 bases and J gave up 5 bases, with 16 bases separating them. Germline V gene lookup returns CDR1 MNHNS and CDR2 SASEGT. This CDR3 contains 16 residues.

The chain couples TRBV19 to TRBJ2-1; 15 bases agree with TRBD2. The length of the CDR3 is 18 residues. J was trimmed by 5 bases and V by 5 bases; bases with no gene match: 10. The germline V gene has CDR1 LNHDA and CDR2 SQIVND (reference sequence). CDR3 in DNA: TGTGCCAGTAGTGCGGGACTAGCGGGGGGTAAGGACCACAATGAGCAGTTCTTC. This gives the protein CASSAGLAGGKDHNEQFF.

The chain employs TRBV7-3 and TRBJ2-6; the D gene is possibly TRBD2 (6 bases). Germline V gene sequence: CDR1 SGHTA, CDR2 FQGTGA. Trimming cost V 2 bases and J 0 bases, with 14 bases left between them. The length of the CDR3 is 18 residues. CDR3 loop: CASSLRSGSSSGANVLTF. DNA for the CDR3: TGTGCCAGCAGCTTACGAAGCGGGTCGAGCTCTGGGGCCAACGTCCTGACTTTC.

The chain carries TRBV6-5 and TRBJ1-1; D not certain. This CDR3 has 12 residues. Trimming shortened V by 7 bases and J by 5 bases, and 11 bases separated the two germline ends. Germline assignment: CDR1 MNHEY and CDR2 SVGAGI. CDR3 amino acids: CASIPTLTEAFF. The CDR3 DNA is TGTGCCAGCATCCCGACTTTAACTGAAGCTTTCTTT.

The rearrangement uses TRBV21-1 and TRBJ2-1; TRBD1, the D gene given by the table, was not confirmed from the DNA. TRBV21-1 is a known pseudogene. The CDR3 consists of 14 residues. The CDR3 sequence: CASSARAGDNEQFF. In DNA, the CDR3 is TGTGCCAGCAGCGCCAGGGCAGGGGACAATGAGCAGTTCTTC.

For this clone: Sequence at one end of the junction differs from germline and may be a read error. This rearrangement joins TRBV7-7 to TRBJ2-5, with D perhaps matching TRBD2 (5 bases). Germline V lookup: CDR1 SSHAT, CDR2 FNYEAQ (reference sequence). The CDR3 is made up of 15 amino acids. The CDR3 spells CASSLVGGEGETQYF. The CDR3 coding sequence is TGTGCTAGCAGCTTAGTTGGCGGAGAGGGAGAGACCCAGTACTTC.

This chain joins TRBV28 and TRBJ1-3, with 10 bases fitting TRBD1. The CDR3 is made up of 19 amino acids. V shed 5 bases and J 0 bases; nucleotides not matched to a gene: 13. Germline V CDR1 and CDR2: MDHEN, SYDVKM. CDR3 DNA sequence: TGTGCCAGCAGTCCCTTGACAGGGGGCGGTCCCCGCTCTGGAAACACCATATATTTT. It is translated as CASSPLTGGGPRSGNTIYF.

The CDR3 region has the DNA TGTGCCAGCAGCCAAGACCCCGGGACAGGGTACACTGAAGCTTTCTTT. Amino acid sequence: CASSQDPGTGYTEAFF. The chain carries TRBV7-2 and TRBJ1-1, with 9 bases aligning to TRBD1. The CDR3 contains 16 residues. V dropped 5 bases and J dropped 3; count of bases not matched to a gene: 10. Germline-derived CDR1 and CDR2 are SGHTA and FQGNSA.

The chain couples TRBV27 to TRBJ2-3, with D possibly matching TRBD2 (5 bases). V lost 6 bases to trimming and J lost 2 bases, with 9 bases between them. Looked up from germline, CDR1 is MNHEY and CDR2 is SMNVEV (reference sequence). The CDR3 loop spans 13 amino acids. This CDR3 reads CASRILDTDTQYF. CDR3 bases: TGTGCCAGCAGGATACTAGACACAGATACGCAGTATTTT.

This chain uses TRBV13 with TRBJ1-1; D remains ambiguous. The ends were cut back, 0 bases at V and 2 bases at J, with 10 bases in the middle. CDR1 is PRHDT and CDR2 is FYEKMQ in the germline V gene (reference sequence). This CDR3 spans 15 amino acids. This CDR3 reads CASSLGPGGNTEAFF. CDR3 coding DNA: TGTGCCAGCAGCTTAGGCCCCGGAGGCAACACTGAAGCTTTCTTT. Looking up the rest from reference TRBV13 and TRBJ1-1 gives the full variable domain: AAGVIQSPRHLIKEKRETATLKCYPIPRHDTVYWYQQGPGQDPQFLISFYEKMQSDKGSIPDRFSAQQFSDYHSELNMSSLELGDSALYFCASSLGPGGNTEAFFGQGTRLTVV.

The DNA of the CDR3 is TGTGCCAGCAGCGTCGTGTCGGGACAGTCTCCCAACGAGCAGTACGTC. Translation gives CASSVVSGQSPNEQYV. The chain links TRBV6-4 to TRBJ2-7; 7 bases fit TRBD1. The length of the CDR3 is 16 residues. Germline V gene data show CDR1 as MRHNA and CDR2 as SNTAGT. V lost 6 bases to trimming and J lost 5 bases; unmatched junction nucleotides: 16.

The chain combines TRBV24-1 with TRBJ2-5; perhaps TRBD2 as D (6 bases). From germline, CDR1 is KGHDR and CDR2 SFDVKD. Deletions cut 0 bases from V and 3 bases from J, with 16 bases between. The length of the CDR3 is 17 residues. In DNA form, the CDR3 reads TGTGCCACCAGTGATTTGAAAGCGGGCGGATTTGAAGAGACCCAGTACTTC. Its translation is CATSDLKAGGFEETQYF.

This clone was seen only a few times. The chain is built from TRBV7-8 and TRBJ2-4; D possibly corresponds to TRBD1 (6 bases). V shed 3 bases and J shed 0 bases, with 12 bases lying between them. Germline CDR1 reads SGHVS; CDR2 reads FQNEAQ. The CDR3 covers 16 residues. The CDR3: CASSFDRSLAKNIQYF. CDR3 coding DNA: TGTGCCAGCAGCTTCGACAGGTCCTTAGCCAAAAACATTCAGTACTTC.

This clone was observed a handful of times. The CDR3 nucleotides are TGTGCCAGCAGCATCAGTCGGGGGTACCAAGAGACCCAGTACTTC. Amino acid sequence: CASSISRGYQETQYF. The chain recombines TRBV7-2 with TRBJ2-5; TRBD2 is a possible D gene (6 bases). Germline V gives CDR1 SGHTA, CDR2 FQGNSA. V was pared by 5 bases and J by 0 bases, with 13 bases between. The CDR3 is 15 amino acids.

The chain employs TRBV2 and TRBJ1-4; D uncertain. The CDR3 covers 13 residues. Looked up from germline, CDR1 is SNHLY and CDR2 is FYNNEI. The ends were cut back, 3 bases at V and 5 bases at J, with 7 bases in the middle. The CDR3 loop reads CASSDLVNEKLFF. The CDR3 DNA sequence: TGTGCCAGCAGTGATTTAGTCAATGAAAAACTGTTTTTT.